The rows below give T cell receptor beta chains drawn from one sample of a study of blood T cell repertoires in COVID-19. TCRdb's table, derived via immunoSEQ multiplex PCR, lists solely in-frame clones and lacks some. Altogether roughly 190,000 clones are present, 84% being singletons, with the ten largest covering roughly 15%. Material for sequencing was peripheral blood. The receptors stem from a woman between 70 and 85 years old with COVID-19, enrolled during active disease. Each CDR3 is given with its conserved first and last residue. Fields, in order: V gene, J gene, CDR3 protein.

v_gene: TRBV6-5
j_gene: TRBJ1-6
CDR3aa: CASSLMGGNSPLHF

v_gene: TRBV24-1
j_gene: TRBJ1-2
CDR3aa: CATSDRTVDGYTF

v_gene: TRBV18
j_gene: TRBJ1-5
CDR3aa: CASSRVLDQPQHF

v_gene: TRBV10-2
j_gene: TRBJ1-5
CDR3aa: CASSESGGTYQPQHF

v_gene: TRBV2
j_gene: TRBJ2-1
CDR3aa: CASSDGWGGLYEQFF

v_gene: TRBV5-4
j_gene: TRBJ2-1
CDR3aa: CASSPWTSGGEQFF

v_gene: TRBV28
j_gene: TRBJ2-7
CDR3aa: CASRPGVREQYF

v_gene: TRBV27
j_gene: TRBJ2-7
CDR3aa: CASSRGRASEQYF

v_gene: TRBV7-8
j_gene: TRBJ1-5
CDR3aa: CASSPRQGQPQHF

v_gene: TRBV11-3
j_gene: TRBJ1-1
CDR3aa: CASSYYADTEAFF

v_gene: TRBV19
j_gene: TRBJ1-3
CDR3aa: CASSLNRDTLGNTIYF

v_gene: TRBV29-1
j_gene: TRBJ2-5
CDR3aa: CSVVGGGETQYF

v_gene: TRBV24-1
j_gene: TRBJ1-5
CDR3aa: CATSDLGGQPQHF

v_gene: TRBV9
j_gene: TRBJ1-6
CDR3aa: CASSVGQFDSPLHF

v_gene: TRBV28
j_gene: TRBJ1-2
CDR3aa: CASRLGGTYGYTF

v_gene: TRBV5-6
j_gene: TRBJ1-3
CDR3aa: CASSFSKNRGLTGNTIYF

v_gene: TRBV2
j_gene: TRBJ1-5
CDR3aa: CASSEVRSGSQHF

v_gene: TRBV21-1
j_gene: TRBJ1-2
CDR3aa: CASSSRDRPFGYTF

v_gene: TRBV19
j_gene: TRBJ1-5
CDR3aa: CASSAQGAWQPQHF

v_gene: TRBV18
j_gene: TRBJ2-3
CDR3aa: CASSPNSGDGTDTQYF

v_gene: TRBV27
j_gene: TRBJ1-3
CDR3aa: CASSRDRQSSGNTIYF

v_gene: TRBV3-1/TRBV3-2
j_gene: TRBJ1-1
CDR3aa: CASSQDQTGVDTEAFF

v_gene: TRBV4-2
j_gene: TRBJ1-5
CDR3aa: CASSQEQGYVEPQHF

v_gene: TRBV19
j_gene: TRBJ1-2
CDR3aa: CASSMGMAGYGYTF

v_gene: TRBV3-1/TRBV3-2
j_gene: TRBJ1-1
CDR3aa: CASSESAHTEAFF